These 23 T cell receptor beta chains originate from one sample sequenced in a study of T cells in Graves' hyperthyroidism and ophthalmopathy. The source material, RNA transcripts, was used to amplify TCR beta CDR3 regions. During a first-round RT-PCR of the TCR CDR3, the HTBI primer set was used. TCRdb independently ran MiXCR on the multiplex PCR reads; one entry per CDR3 protein. The profile shows around 420,000 distinct CDR3 sequences, approximately 15% of them singletons. The specimen was blood. These receptor sequences come from a woman between 18 and 29 years old with Graves' hyperthyroidism.

The table lists this clonotype with many counts. V usage is TRBV4-1 and J usage is TRBJ1-5; TRBD1 aligns across 7 bases. The junction had 6 bases not matched to a gene; V was cut back by 0 bases and J by 1 base. Germline lookup yields CDR1 MGHRA and CDR2 YSYEKL. The CDR3 extends over 17 amino acids. The CDR3: CASSQERGQRSNQPQHF. Written as DNA, the CDR3 is TGCGCCAGCAGCCAAGAGAGGGGGCAGAGGAGCAATCAGCCCCAGCATTTT.

This clonotype was detected ten times or more. The junction and the germline gene differ at one end; a read error may be behind it. The rearrangement uses TRBV12-3 or TRBV12-4 and TRBJ2-5; TRBD2 aligns across 11 bases. CDR3 length equals 14 residues. The CDR3 spells CASSLAGGPATQYF. CDR3 in DNA: TGTGCCAGCAGCTTAGCGGGGGGGCCAGCGACCCAGTACTTC.

In this sample, this clonotype turned up many times. The genes are TRBV29-1 and TRBJ2-1, with D perhaps matching TRBD2 (6 bases). Trimming stripped 3 bases from V and 0 bases from J, with 9 bases between. This CDR3 has 14 residues. Germline-derived CDR1 and CDR2 are SQVTM and ANQGSEA. Here the CDR3 reads CSVEGLRSYNEQFF. In DNA, the CDR3 is TGCAGCGTTGAGGGACTCCGCTCCTACAATGAGCAGTTCTTC.

In this sample, this clonotype turned up many times. This rearrangement joins TRBV7-2 to TRBJ2-4; TRBD1 aligns across 7 bases. J was trimmed by 2 bases and V by 6 bases; bases with no gene match: 4. This CDR3 spans 14 amino acids. CDR1 SGHTA and CDR2 FQGNSA come from the germline V gene. Written as DNA, the CDR3 is TGTGCCAGCAGTTCGGACAGGCCCAAAAACATTCAGTACTTC. It encodes CASSSDRPKNIQYF.

This clonotype has a handful of counts. V usage is TRBV10-3 and J usage is TRBJ2-5, with TRBD2 matching 11 bases. The CDR3 has 14 amino acids. Germline assignment: CDR1 ENHRY and CDR2 SYGVKD. Losses at the gene ends were 2 bases for V and 5 bases for J; bases not matched to a gene: 1. CDR3 nucleotides: TGTGCCATCAGTGAGAGACTAGCGGGGGAGACCCAGTACTTC. It encodes CAISERLAGETQYF.

This clonotype was picked up many times. V usage is TRBV29-1 and J usage is TRBJ1-1; D is uncertain. Trimming left V 7 bases short and J 7 bases short, with 13 bases between. Germline V gene lookup returns CDR1 SQVTM and CDR2 ANQGSEA. The CDR3 runs 11 residues. CDR3: CSATARGEAFF. DNA for the CDR3: TGCAGCGCTACCGCCCGGGGTGAAGCTTTCTTT.

This clonotype was found a few times. This chain joins TRBV24-1 and TRBJ1-2, with 9 bases that match TRBD1. Germline V gives CDR1 KGHDR, CDR2 SFDVKD. This CDR3 region has 18 residues. V lost 2 bases and J lost 1; bases outside the gene matches: 10. The CDR3, as DNA: TGTGCCACCAGTGATTCCACCGGGACAGGGTCGTTTAACTATGGCTACACCTTC. Protein product: CATSDSTGTGSFNYGYTF.

The V call is TRBV7-3, the J call TRBJ2-3; D remains ambiguous. The germline CDR1 and CDR2 sequences are SGHTA and FQGTGA. V shed 5 bases and J shed 4 bases, with 10 bases lying between them. The CDR3 is made up of 13 amino acids. The CDR3 sequence: CASSPIVSDTQYF. DNA of the CDR3: TGTGCCAGCAGCCCCATAGTTTCAGATACGCAGTATTTT.

The chain joins TRBV29-1 to TRBJ1-1; possible D gene TRBD1, 5 bases. V was trimmed by 3 bases and J by 4 bases, leaving 9 bases between them. This CDR3 region has 12 residues. Germline V gene data show CDR1 as SQVTM and CDR2 as ANQGSEA. Written as DNA, the CDR3 is TGCAGCGTTGAGAGGGGCGGCACTGAAGCTTTCTTT. Its translation is CSVERGGTEAFF.

The rearrangement joins TRBV9 to TRBJ1-6, with 7 bases aligning to TRBD1. CDR3 length: 12 residues. Germline lookup yields CDR1 SGDLS and CDR2 YYNGEE. V trimming: 4 bases; J trimming: 13 bases; junction bases outside the gene matches: 5. Here the CDR3 DNA reads TGTGCCAGCAGCACGACAGGGTTCCCCCTCCACTTT. Translation: CASSTTGFPLHF.

The genes are TRBV5-1 and TRBJ1-1, with D possibly being TRBD1 (5 bases). Looked up from germline, CDR1 is SGHRS and CDR2 is YFSETQ. Between the trimmed V and J ends, which lost 0 bases and 1 base, there was a span of 7 bases. The CDR3 is 14 residues long. The CDR3 nucleotides are TGCGCCAGCAGCTTGGTAAGGGGGAACACTGAAGCTTTCTTT. Protein: CASSLVRGNTEAFF.

V usage is TRBV20-1 and J usage is TRBJ1-4; 9 bases align to TRBD1. Germline values: CDR1 DFQATT, CDR2 SNEGSKA (reference sequence). This CDR3 has 13 amino acids. J lost 4 bases, V lost 6 bases, and 3 bases had no gene match. Here the CDR3 DNA reads TGCAGTGCAGACAGGGGGGATAATGAAAAACTGTTTTTT. Residues: CSADRGDNEKLFF.

This chain links TRBV11-2 with TRBJ2-7; D tentatively fits TRBD1 or TRBD2 (6 bases each). This CDR3 comprises 15 residues. Trimming pared 1 base from V and 5 bases from J, leaving 15 bases between. CDR1 SGHAT and CDR2 FQNNGV come from the germline V gene. The CDR3: CASSLGVGGGDEQYF. CDR3 sequence (DNA): TGTGCCAGCAGCTTAGGGGTGGGGGGCGGCGACGAGCAGTACTTC.

This clonotype was observed at least ten times. CDR3 sequence: CSARHRGQLNYGYTF. The CDR3 DNA sequence: TGCAGTGCTAGACACAGGGGACAGTTAAACTATGGCTACACCTTC. The V gene is TRBV20-1, the J gene TRBJ1-2; 7 bases match TRBD1. Germline trimming cut 2 bases from V and 2 bases from J; bases unmatched to any gene: 8. Per the germline V gene, CDR1 is DFQATT and CDR2 is SNEGSKA (reference sequence). This CDR3 is built from 15 residues.

This clonotype was seen at least ten times. J is TRBJ2-1 and V is TRBV14; D is unresolved. The length of the CDR3 is 11 residues. CDR1 is SGHDN and CDR2 is FVKESK in the germline V gene. Trimming shortened V by 1 base and J by 8 bases, and 3 bases separated the two germline ends. The CDR3 sequence is CASSQVDEQFF. For the CDR3, the DNA is TGTGCCAGCAGCCAAGTGGATGAGCAGTTCTTC.

This clonotype appeared many times. The genes are TRBV12-3 or TRBV12-4 and TRBJ2-5, with 10 bases identical to TRBD2. Trimming removed 2 bases from V and 2 bases from J; junction bases left unmatched: 5. CDR3 length: 16 residues. CDR3 protein: CASSLSSGRRQETQYF. Here the CDR3 DNA reads TGTGCCAGCAGTTTATCTAGCGGGAGAAGGCAAGAGACCCAGTACTTC.

There are many counts of this clonotype. The CDR3 loop is CAISDRLAGALQYTDTQYF. The CDR3 DNA reads as TGTGCCATCAGTGACCGACTAGCGGGAGCGCTCCAATACACAGATACGCAGTATTTT. V is TRBV10-3 and J is TRBJ2-3, with 12 bases matching TRBD2. The CDR3 is made up of 19 amino acids. V dropped 3 bases and J dropped 2; count of bases not matched to a gene: 12. The germline V gene encodes CDR1 ENHRY and CDR2 SYGVKD.

Ten or more counts support this clonotype. The chain links TRBV20-1 to TRBJ1-2; D possibly corresponds to TRBD1 (5 bases). The germline gives CDR1 DFQATT, CDR2 SNEGSKA (reference sequence). V lost 3 bases to trimming and J lost 5 bases, with 13 bases between them. The CDR3 totals 13 residues. CDR3 coding DNA: TGCAGTGCTAGCCTAGGGACGCGTTATGGCTACACCTTC. Encoded protein: CSASLGTRYGYTF.

Of note for this clonotype: This may be a read error, as it is one base from a much larger clone. The V and J genes are TRBV27 and TRBJ1-2; possibly TRBD1 for D (6 bases). The CDR3 is 13 residues long. The germline V gene has CDR1 MNHEY and CDR2 SMNVEV (reference sequence). CDR3 in DNA: TGTGTCAGCAAAAGGGGGGCCAGCTATGGCTACACCTTC. As protein: CVSKRGASYGYTF.

The chain combines TRBV25-1 with TRBJ2-1; D uncertain. Trimming stripped 11 bases from V and 2 bases from J, with 13 bases between. The CDR3 is 13 amino acids. The germline gives CDR1 MGHDK, CDR2 SYGVNS. The CDR3 is CAVDSETYNEQFF. CDR3 in DNA: TGTGCCGTTGACTCAGAAACCTACAATGAGCAGTTCTTC.

This clonotype was counted a few times. This chain joins TRBV5-4 and TRBJ2-5; 10 nucleotides line up with TRBD2. In germline, CDR1 is SGHNT, CDR2 YYREEE (reference sequence). The CDR3 has 17 amino acids. The junction had 12 bases not matched to a gene; V was cut back by 3 bases and J by 4 bases. This chain's CDR3 is CASSSPTSGRELETQYF. The DNA for the CDR3 is TGTGCCAGCAGCTCCCCGACTAGCGGGCGGGAGTTAGAGACCCAGTACTTC.

This clonotype has a count of ten or more. The CDR3 DNA sequence: TGCGCCAGCAGCTTGACCCTAACAAGCGGGAGCCTCACAGATACGCAGTATTTT. Its protein product is CASSLTLTSGSLTDTQYF. The chain combines TRBV5-1 with TRBJ2-3; 8 positions agree with TRBD2. V was pared by 1 base and J by 2 bases, with 12 bases of the junction left unmatched. The CDR3 contains 18 residues. The V gene's germline CDR1 is SGHRS and CDR2 YFSETQ.

The table lists this clonotype with many counts. The CDR3 bases are TGTGCCAGCAGCCCTTCAGGCGCAGATACGCAGTATTTT. It translates to CASSPSGADTQYF. V is TRBV7-9 and J is TRBJ2-3; no definite D call. Trimming removed 5 bases at V and 4 bases at J, with 10 bases between. Looked up from germline, CDR1 is SEHNR and CDR2 is FQNEAQ (reference sequence). This CDR3 region has 13 residues.